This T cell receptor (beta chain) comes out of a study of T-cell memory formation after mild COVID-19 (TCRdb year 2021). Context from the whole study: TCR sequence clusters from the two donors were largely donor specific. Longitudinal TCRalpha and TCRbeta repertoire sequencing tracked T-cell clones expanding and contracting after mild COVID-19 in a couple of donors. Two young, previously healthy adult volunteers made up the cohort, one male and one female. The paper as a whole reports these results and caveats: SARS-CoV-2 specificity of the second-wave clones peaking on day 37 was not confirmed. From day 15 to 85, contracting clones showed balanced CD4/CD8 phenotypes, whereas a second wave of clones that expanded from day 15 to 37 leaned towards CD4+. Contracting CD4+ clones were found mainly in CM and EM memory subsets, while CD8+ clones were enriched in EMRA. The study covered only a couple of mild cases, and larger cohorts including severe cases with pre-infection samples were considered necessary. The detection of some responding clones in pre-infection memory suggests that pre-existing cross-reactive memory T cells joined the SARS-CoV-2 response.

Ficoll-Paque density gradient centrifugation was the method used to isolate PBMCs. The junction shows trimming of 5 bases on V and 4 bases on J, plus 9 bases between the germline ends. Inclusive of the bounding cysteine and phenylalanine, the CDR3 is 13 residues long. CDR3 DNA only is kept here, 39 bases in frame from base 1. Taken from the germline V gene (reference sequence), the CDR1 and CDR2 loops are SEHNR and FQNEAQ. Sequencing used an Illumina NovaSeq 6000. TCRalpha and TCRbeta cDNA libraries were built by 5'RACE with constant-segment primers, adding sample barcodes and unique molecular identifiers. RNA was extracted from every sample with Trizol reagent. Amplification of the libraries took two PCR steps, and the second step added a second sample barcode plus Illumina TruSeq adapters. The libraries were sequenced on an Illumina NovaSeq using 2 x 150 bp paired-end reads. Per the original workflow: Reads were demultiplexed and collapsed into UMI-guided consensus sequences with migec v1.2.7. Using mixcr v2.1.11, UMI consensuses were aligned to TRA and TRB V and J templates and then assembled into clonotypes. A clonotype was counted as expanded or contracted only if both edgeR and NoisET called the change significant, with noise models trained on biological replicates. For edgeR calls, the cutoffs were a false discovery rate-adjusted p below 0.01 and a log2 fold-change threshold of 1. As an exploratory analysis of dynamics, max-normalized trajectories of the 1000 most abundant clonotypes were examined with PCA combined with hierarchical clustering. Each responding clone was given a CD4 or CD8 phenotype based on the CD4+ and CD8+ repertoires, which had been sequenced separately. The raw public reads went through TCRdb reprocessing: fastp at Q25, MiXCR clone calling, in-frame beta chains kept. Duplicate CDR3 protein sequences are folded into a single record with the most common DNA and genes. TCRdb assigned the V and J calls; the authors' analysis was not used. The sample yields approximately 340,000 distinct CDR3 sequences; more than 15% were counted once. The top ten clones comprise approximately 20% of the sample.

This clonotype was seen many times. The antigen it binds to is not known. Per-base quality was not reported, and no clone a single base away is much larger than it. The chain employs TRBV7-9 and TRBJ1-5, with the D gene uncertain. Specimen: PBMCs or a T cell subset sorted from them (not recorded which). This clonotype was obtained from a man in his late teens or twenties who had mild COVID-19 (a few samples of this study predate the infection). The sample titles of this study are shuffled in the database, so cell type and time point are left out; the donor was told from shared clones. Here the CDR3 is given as CASSPAGNQPQHF. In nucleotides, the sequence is TGTGCCAGCAGCCCCGCGGGGAATCAGCCCCAGCATTTT. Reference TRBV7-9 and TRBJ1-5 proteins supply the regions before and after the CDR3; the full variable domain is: DTGVSQNPRHKITKRGQNVTFRCDPISEHNRLYWYRQTLGQGPEFLTYFQNEAQLEKSRLLSDRFSAERPKGSFSTLEIQRTEQGDSAMYLCASSPAGNQPQHFGDGTRLSIL.